Given below is one T cell receptor beta chain in context. This clone has a handful of counts. Its cognate antigen has yet to be identified. There are no base qualities to consult, and no much larger clone falls within one base. Trimming at the junction amounts to 4 bases on V and 2 bases on J, and the germline ends lie 6 bases apart. The germline V gene (reference sequence) specifies SEHNR as CDR1 and FQNEAQ as CDR2. The CDR3 spans 12 residues, from the cysteine through the phenylalanine. Only the CDR3 portion is preserved as DNA: 36 bases, with reading frame beginning at the first base. These data belong to a study of beta chain features in type 1 diabetes (dated by TCRdb to the late 2010s). Looking at the study overall: No differences in mean age, gender distribution, total cell number or subset yield were found between patients and healthy donors. In the study, recently diagnosed type 1 diabetes patients and matched healthy donors were compared on the TCRB repertoires of their sorted circulating CD4+ T cell subsets. A total of roughly 100 million sorted cells were examined across all samples, and RNA yield correlated strongly with the number of cells per subset. Naive and central memory subsets were obtained from all 30 or so donors, but regulatory and stem cell-like memory subsets were isolated from only 8 patients and roughly 8 healthy donors. General findings and caveats noted by the study authors: A moderate but significant shortening of TCRB CDR3 length was observed in type 1 diabetes patients in all four CD4+ subsets. Naive, central memory and regulatory TCRB repertoires appeared to be more alike among patients than among healthy donors. Because cDNA rather than genomic DNA was sequenced, highly expressing activated cells could have been over-represented, although no difference in activation and CD3 levels was found between groups. Shorter templates might have been favored by PCR, but patient and control samples were amplified and corrected together, so both groups would have been affected equally by any skew. HLA sub-analyses involved small numbers of individuals, so any influence of HLA type on TCRB rearrangement remained unresolved. Patients with type 1 diabetes made fewer insertions and deleted more nucleotides at VDJ recombination sites, implying thymic rearrangement abnormalities.

The High Capacity cDNA Reverse Transcription Kit was used to reverse transcribe all of the isolated RNA, meaning that expressed TCRB transcripts were what got sequenced. Naive, central memory and regulatory T cell samples underwent deep immunoSEQ sequencing, averaging about 3.57 million total reads per sample. Sorted cells were lysed in RLT buffer and RNA was extracted with DNase-treated RNeasy Micro or Mini kits, depending on cell number. To prevent cross-contamination, every cell subset was processed on its own, while patient and healthy donor samples were processed together. TCRB sequences were amplified from cDNA with the immunoSEQ multiplex PCR, producing 87-bp fragments spanning the CDR3 region. Amplicons were sequenced on the Illumina HiSeq platform. Regarding the original processing steps: Synthetic template baselines were used to correct PCR bias computationally, reads within Hamming distance 2 were collapsed together, and singletons that could not be merged were discarded. Reads were aligned against IMGT so that V, D and J genes, CDR3 length and insertions or deletions at six rearrangement sites could be assigned. Within each subset, clonotype counts were normalized to sorted cell number, and only after that were true diversity and Gini coefficients computed with the tcR R package. The overlap coefficient, calculated on TCRB nucleotide sequences, was used to measure repertoire sharing. TCRdb took over this immuneACCESS table, retaining in-frame rearrangements with V and J assigned. Such tables are incomplete; in checked studies, under half of the missing clones stem from an unresolved V gene, and the remainder is unexplained. D and trimming were read from the DNA, whereas the V and J calls and clone size are those reported in that table. This sample gives about 120,000 clones in total; about a sixth of them show up just once. The ten top clones hold approximately 2.3% of the sample.

From each donor, a single peripheral blood sample of around 120 mL on average was drawn into heparinised tubes. A BD FACSAria II was used to sort naive, central memory, regulatory and stem cell-like memory CD4+ T cells with a panel that included CD45RO, CCR7, CD25, CD127, CD95 and CD27. Purity was above 98% for every sorted population. Right away, PBMCs were isolated by Lymphoprep density gradient centrifugation and were stained directly, with no culture step. So that batch effects would be minimized, each experiment stained and sorted samples in pairs, pairing one healthy donor with one patient. Sequenced input: central memory CD4+ T cells from blood. The chain is assembled from TRBV7-9 and TRBJ2-7; the D gene lacks a confident call. The origin of this receptor is a man aged 30 to 39 with type 1 diabetes. The CDR3 protein sequence reads: CASSSGPYEQYF. The nucleotide sequence reads TGTGCCAGCAGCTCCGGACCCTACGAGCAGTACTTC.